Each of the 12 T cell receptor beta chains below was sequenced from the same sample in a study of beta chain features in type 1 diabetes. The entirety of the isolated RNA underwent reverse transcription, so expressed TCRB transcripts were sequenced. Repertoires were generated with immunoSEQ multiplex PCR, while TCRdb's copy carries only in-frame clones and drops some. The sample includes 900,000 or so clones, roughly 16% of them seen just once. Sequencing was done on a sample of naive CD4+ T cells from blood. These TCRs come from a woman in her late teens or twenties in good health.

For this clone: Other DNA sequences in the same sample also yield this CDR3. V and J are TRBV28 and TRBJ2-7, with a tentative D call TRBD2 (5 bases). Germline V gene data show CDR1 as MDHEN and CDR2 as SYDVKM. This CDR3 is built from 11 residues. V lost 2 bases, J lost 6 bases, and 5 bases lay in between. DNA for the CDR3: TGTGCCAGCAGTTTAAGCGGCGAGCAGTACTTC. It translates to CASSLSGEQYF.

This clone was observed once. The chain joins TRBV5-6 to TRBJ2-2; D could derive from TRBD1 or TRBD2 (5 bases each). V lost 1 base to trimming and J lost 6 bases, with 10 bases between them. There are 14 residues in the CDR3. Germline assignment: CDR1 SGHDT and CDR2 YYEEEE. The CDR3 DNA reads TGTGCCAGCAGCTTGAGCCGGGACGCCGGGGAGCTGTTTTTT. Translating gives CASSLSRDAGELFF.

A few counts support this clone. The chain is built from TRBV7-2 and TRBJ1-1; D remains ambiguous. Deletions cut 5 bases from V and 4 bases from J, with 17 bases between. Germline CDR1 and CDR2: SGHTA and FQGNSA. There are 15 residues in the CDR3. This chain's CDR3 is CASSPTVVGPTEAFF. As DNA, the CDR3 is TGTGCCAGCAGCCCGACGGTTGTGGGCCCCACTGAAGCTTTCTTT. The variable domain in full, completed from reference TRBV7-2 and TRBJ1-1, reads GAGVSQSPSNKVTEKGKDVELRCDPISGHTALYWYRQSLGQGLEFLIYFQGNSAPDKSGLPSDRFSAERTGGSVSTLTIQRTQQEDSAVYLCASSPTVVGPTEAFFGQGTRLTVV.

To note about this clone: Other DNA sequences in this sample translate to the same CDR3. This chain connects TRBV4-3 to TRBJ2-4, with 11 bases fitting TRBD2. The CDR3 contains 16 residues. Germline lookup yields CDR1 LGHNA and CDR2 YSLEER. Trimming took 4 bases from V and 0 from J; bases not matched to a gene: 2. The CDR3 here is CASSRGLAGAKNIQYF. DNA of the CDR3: TGCGCCAGCAGCCGTGGACTAGCGGGAGCCAAAAACATTCAGTACTTC.

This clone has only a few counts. The DNA of the CDR3 is TGTGCCAGCAGACCGGGATCGAGCTCCTACAATGAGCAGTTCTTC. Encoded protein: CASRPGSSSYNEQFF. The chain recombines TRBV6-5 with TRBJ2-1; D perhaps matches TRBD2 (5 bases). The CDR3 runs 15 residues. Germline V gene lookup returns CDR1 MNHEY and CDR2 SVGAGI. The V gene lost 6 bases and the J gene lost 0 bases, with 12 bases spanning the gap.

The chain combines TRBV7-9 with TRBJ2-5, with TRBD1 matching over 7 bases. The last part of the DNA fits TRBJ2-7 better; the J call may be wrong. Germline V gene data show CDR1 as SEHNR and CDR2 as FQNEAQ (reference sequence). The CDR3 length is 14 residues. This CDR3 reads CASSFFGTVGEQYF. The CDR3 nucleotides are TGTGCCAGCAGCTTTTTCGGGACAGTAGGCGAGCAGTACTTC.

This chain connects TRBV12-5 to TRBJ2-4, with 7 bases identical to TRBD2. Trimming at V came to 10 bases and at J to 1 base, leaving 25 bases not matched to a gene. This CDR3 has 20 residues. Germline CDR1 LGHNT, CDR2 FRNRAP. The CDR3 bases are TGTGCTAACCGCCGAGTATGGCGGGAGCAGAAAGCGCGGGCCAAAAACATTCAGTACTTC. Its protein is CANRRVWREQKARAKNIQYF.

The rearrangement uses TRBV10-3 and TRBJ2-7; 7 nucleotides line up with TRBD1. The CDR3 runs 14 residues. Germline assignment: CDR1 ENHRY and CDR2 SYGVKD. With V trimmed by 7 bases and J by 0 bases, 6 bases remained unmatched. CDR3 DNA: TGTGCCATCAAGTCCCAGGGGGACTCCTACGAGCAGTACTTC. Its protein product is CAIKSQGDSYEQYF.

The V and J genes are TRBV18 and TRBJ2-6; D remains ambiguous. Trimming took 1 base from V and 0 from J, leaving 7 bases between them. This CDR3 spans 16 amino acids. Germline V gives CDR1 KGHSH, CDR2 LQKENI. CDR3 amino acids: CASSPLPVSGANVLTF. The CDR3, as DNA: TGTGCCAGCTCACCACTGCCGGTCTCTGGGGCCAACGTCCTGACTTTC.

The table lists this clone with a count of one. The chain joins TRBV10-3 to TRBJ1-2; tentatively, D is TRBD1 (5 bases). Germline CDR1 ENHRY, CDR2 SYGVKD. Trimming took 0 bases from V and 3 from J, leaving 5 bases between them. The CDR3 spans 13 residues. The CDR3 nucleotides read TGTGCCATCAGTGAGTCGACAGACTATGGCTACACCTTC. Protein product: CAISESTDYGYTF.

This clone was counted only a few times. The CDR3 DNA sequence: TGTGCCAGCAGCGTAGGGGTCGACGGCTATCAGCCCCAGCATTTT. This gives the protein CASSVGVDGYQPQHF. The genes are TRBV9 and TRBJ1-5; D uncertain. Germline V gives CDR1 SGDLS, CDR2 YYNGEE. The CDR3 covers 15 residues. Trimming pared 0 bases from V and 5 bases from J, leaving 12 bases between.

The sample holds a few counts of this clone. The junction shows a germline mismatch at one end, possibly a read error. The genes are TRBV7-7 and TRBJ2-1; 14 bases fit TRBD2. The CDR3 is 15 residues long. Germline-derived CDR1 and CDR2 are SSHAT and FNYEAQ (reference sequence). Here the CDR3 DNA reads TGTGCTAGCACGAGACCGGGACTAGCGGGAGTGGGGCAGTTCTTC. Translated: CASTRPGLAGVGQFF.